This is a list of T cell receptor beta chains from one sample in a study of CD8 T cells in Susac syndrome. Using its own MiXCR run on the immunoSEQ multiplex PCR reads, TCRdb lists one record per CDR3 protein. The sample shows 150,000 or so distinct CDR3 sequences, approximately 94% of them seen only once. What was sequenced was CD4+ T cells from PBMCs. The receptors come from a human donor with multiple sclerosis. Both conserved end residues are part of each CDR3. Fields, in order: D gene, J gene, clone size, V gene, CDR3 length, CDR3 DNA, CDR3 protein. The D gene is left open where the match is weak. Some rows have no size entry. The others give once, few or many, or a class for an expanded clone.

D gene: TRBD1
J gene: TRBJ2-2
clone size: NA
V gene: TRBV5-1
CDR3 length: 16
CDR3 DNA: TGCGCCAGCAGCTGGACAGGGACCGAGAACACCGGGGAGCTGTTTTTT
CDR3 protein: CASSWTGTENTGELFF

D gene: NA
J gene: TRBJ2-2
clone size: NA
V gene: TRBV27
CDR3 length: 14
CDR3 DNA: TGTGCCAGCAAGAAGAACCATGACACCGGGGAGCTGTTTTTT
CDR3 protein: CASKKNHDTGELFF

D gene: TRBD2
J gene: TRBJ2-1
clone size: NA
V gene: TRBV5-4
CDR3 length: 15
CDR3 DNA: TGTGCCAGCAGCTTTGGTAGCGGGAGTCTTGATGAGCAGTTCTTC
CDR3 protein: CASSFGSGSLDEQFF

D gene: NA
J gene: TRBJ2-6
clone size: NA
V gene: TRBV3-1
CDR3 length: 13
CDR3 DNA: TGTGCCAGCAGCCAAGCCGGGGCCAACGTCCTGACTTTC
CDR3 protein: CASSQAGANVLTF

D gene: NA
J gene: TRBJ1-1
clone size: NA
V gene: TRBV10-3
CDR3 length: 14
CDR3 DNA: TGTGCCATCAGCGGACAGATCATGAACACTGAAGCTTTCTTT
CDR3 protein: CAISGQIMNTEAFF

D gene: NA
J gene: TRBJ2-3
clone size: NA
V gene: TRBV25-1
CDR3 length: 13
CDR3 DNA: TGTGCCAGCAAGAAGCGGAACACAGATACGCAGTATTTT
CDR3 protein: CASKKRNTDTQYF

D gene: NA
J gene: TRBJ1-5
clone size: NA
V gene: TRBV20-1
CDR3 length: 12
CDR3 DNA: TGCAGTTACGGCGGTTCCAATCAGCCCCAGCATTTT
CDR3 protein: CSYGGSNQPQHF

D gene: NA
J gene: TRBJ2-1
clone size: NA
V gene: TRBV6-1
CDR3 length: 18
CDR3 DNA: TGTGCCAGCAGTCCGATACCTCACCCGACCAGCTCCTACAATGAGCAGTTCTTC
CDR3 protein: CASSPIPHPTSSYNEQFF

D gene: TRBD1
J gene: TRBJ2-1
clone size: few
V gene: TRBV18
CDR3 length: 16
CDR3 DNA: TGTGCCAGCTCATCGCGACAGGGGAGCTCCTACAATGAGCAGTTCTTC
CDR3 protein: CASSSRQGSSYNEQFF

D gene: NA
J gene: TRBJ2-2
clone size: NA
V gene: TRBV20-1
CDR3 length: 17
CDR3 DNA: TGCAGTGCTAGAGATCGGATCACAGGTCTGGACACCGGGGAGCTGTTTTTT
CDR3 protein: CSARDRITGLDTGELFF

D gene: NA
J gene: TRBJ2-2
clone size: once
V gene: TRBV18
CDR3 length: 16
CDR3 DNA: TGTGCCAGCTCACCTGCAGGGTTGAGTAACACCGGGGAGCTGTTTTTT
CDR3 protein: CASSPAGLSNTGELFF

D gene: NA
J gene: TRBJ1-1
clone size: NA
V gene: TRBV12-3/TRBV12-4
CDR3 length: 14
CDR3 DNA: TGTGCCAGCAGTTACAGGGCCCTGAACACTGAAGCTTTCTTT
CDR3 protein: CASSYRALNTEAFF

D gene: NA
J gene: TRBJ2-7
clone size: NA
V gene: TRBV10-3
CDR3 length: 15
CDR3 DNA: TGTGCCATCAGTGAGTCCTCCCTAGTCTCCTACGAGCAGTACTTC
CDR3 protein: CAISESSLVSYEQYF

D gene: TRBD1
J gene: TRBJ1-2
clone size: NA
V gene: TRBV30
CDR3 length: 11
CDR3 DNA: TGTGCCTGGGACAGGGACTATGGCTACACCTTC
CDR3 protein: CAWDRDYGYTF

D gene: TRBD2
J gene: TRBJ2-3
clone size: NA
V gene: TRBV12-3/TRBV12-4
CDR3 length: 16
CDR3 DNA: TGTGCCAGCAGTTGGCTCGGGACGGGAGGTGGAGATACGCAGTATTTT
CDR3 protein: CASSWLGTGGGDTQYF

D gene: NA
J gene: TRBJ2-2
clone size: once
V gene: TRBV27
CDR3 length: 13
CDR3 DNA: TGTGCCAGCAGTTTAATTCGGGCCGGGGAGCTGTTTTTT
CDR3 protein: CASSLIRAGELFF

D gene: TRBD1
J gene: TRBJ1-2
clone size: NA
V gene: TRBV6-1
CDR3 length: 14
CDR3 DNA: TGTGCCAGCAGTGAAGGACAGGGGGCGTATGGCTACACCTTC
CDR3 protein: CASSEGQGAYGYTF

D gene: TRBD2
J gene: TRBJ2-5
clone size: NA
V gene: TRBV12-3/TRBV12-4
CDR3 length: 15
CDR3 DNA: TGTGCCAGCAGGGCTAGGACTAGCGTCTTGGAGACCCAGTACTTC
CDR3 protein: CASRARTSVLETQYF

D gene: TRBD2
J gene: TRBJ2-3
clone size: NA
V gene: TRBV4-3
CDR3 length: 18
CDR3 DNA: TGCGCCAGCAGCCAAGATCCGGGCGGAGCGGGAGTCTCAGATACGCAGTATTTT
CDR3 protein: CASSQDPGGAGVSDTQYF

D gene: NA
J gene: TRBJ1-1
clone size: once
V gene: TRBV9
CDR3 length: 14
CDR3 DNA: TGTGCCAGCAGCGTAGCTGTGAGGAACACTGAAGCTTTCTTT
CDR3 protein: CASSVAVRNTEAFF

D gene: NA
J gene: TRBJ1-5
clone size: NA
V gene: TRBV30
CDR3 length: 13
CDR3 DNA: TGTGCCTGGAGTAAAGGGAACCATCAGCCCCAGCATTTT
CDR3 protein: CAWSKGNHQPQHF

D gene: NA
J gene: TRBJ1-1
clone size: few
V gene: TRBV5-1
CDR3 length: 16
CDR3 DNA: TGCGCCAGCACCTTTGGCCCGGGACTGTGGAACACTGAAGCTTTCTTT
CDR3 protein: CASTFGPGLWNTEAFF

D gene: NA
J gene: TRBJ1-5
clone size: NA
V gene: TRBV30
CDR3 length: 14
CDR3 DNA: TGTGCCTGGAGTGTACGGGGGTGGGGTCAGCCCCAGCATTTT
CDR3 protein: CAWSVRGWGQPQHF

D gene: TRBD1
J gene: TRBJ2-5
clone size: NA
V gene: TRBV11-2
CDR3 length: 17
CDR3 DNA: TGTGCCAGCAGCCAGGTCCTGCTCCGGGACAGCAAAGAGACCCAGTACTTC
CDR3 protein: CASSQVLLRDSKETQYF

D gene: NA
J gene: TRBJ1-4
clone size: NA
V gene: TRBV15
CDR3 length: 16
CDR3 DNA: TGTGCCACCAGCAGAGATAGGGGGGCCGGGTCAGAAAAACTGTTTTTT
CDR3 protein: CATSRDRGAGSEKLFF

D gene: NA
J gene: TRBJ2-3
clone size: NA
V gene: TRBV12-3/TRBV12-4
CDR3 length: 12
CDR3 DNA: TGTGCCAGCAGTTTTCAGGGGGATACGCAGTATTTT
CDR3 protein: CASSFQGDTQYF

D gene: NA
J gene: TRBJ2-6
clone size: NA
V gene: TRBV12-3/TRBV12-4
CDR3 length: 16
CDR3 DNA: TGTGCCAGCACCGACAGCTATATCTCTGGGGCCAACGTCCTGACTTTC
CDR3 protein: CASTDSYISGANVLTF

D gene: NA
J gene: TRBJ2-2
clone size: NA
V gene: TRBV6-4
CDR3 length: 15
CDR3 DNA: TGTGCCAGCAGTGTGGGGGGCGCGTCCACCGGGGAGCTGTTTTTT
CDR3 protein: CASSVGGASTGELFF

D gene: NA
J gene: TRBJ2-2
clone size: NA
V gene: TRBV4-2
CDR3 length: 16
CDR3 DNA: TGTGCCAGCAGCCACCGGTCGGGATCGAACACCGGGGAGCTGTTTTTT
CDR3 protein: CASSHRSGSNTGELFF

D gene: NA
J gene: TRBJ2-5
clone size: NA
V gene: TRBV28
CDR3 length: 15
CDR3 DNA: TGTGCCAGCAGATCAATAGGGGGAAACCAAGAGACCCAGTACTTC
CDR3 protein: CASRSIGGNQETQYF

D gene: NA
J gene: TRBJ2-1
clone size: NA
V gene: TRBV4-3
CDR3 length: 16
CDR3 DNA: TGCGCCAGCAGCCAAGATGAGCTAGCGCCTTACAATGAGCAGTTCTTC
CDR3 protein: CASSQDELAPYNEQFF

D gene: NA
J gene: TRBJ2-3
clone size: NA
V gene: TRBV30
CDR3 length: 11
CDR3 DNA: TGTGCCTGGAATAGCGTGGATACGCAGTATTTT
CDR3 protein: CAWNSVDTQYF

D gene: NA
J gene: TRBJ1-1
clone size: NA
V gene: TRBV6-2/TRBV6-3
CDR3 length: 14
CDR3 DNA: TGTGCCAGCAGTTACTCGGATGCGGTCACTGAAGCTTTCTTT
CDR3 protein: CASSYSDAVTEAFF

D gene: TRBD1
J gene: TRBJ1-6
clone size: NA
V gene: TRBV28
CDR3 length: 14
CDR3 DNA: TGTGCCATCGCGGGGGACAGTGGTTTCTCACCCCTCCACTTT
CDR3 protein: CAIAGDSGFSPLHF

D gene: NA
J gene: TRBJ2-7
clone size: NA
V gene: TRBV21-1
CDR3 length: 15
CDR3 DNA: TGTGCCAGCAGCATGAGGACAGGCGTCTCCTACGAGCAGTACTTC
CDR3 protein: CASSMRTGVSYEQYF

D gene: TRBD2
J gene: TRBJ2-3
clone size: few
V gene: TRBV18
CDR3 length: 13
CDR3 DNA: TGTGCCAGTGTAGCGGGAGCCACAGATACGCAGTATTTT
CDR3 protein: CASVAGATDTQYF

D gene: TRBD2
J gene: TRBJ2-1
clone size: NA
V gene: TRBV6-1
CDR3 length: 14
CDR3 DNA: TGTGCCAGCATCAGGACTAGCGGGGGCAATGAGCAGTTCTTC
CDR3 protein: CASIRTSGGNEQFF

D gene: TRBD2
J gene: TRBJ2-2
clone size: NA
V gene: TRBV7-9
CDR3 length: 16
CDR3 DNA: TGTGCCAGCAGACGCCCGGGACTAGCGTACACCGGGGAGCTGTTTTTT
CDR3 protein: CASRRPGLAYTGELFF

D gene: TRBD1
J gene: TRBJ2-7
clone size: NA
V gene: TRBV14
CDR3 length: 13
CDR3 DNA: TGTGCCAGCAGCCGTAACCAGGGGGACGAGCAGTACTTC
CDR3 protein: CASSRNQGDEQYF

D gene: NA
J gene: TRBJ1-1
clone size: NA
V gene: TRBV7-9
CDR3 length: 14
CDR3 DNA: TGTGCCAGCAGCTTATTCGAAGGGGGGACTGAAGCTTTCTTT
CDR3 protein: CASSLFEGGTEAFF

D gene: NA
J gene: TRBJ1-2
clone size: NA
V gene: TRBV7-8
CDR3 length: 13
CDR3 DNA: TGTGCCAGCAGCGTGGGGAAGGGGGATGGCTACACCTTC
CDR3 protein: CASSVGKGDGYTF

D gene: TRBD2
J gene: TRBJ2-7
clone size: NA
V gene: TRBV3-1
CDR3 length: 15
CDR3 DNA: TGTGCCAGCAGTCAAGGGGTCGGGAGGAACCACGAGCAGTACTTC
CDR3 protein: CASSQGVGRNHEQYF

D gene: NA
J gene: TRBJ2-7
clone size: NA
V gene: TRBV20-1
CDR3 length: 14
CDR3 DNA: TGCAGTGCTAGAGTTGGGCCGGGACCCTACGAGCAGTACTTC
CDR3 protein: CSARVGPGPYEQYF

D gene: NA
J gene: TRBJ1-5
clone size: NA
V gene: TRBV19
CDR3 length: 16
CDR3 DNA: TGTGCCAGTAGTATAGACTTACAGAGAAGCAATCAGCCCCAGCATTTT
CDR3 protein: CASSIDLQRSNQPQHF

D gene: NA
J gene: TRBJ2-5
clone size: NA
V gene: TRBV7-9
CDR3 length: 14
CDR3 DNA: TGTGCCAGCAGCTTCGGGCTGGCTAATGGGGCCCAGTACTTC
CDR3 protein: CASSFGLANGAQYF